This T cell receptor (beta chain) was recorded in a study of T-cell reconstitution after alpha-beta-depleted transplantation in children (dated by TCRdb to about 2016). Regarding the complete study: Using TCR repertoire profiling, the study quantitatively followed how T-cell immune reconstitution unfolded in children after TCRalphabeta/CD19-depleted allogeneic hematopoietic cell transplantation.

The library was made by PCR. The sequencer listed for this sample is Illumina HiSeq 2500. TCR library preparation used molecular barcoding, with unique molecular identifiers applied to normalize quantification of the TCRbeta repertoire. The public reads were reanalyzed by TCRdb: fastp trimming at Q25, MiXCR alignment, in-frame beta chains only. Each entry merges the rows of one CDR3 protein and shows their most common DNA and genes. The sample records some 600,000 distinct CDR3 sequences, 16% of which are singletons. The ten largest account for 1.1% of the sample. Including the terminal cysteine and phenylalanine, the CDR3 comprises 14 residues. The entry retains the CDR3 DNA only, 42 bases that are in frame from base 1. CDR1 and CDR2, looked up from the germline V gene, are SGHRS and YFSETQ. Cut back by 4 bases and 3 bases, the V and J ends lie 8 bases apart. Regarding this clonotype: This clone's antigen is unknown. Base qualities are not recorded, but no much larger clone differs from it by a single base.

The chain couples TRBV5-1 to TRBJ1-6; no D gene call is confident. The clonotype was recovered from a human donor who donated a stem cell graft to a child with acute myeloid leukemia. This sample comprised PBMCs from the stem cell graft donor, obtained from the stem cell graft. Here is the DNA: TGCGCCAGCAGCGGGGATGGCTATAATTCACCCCTCCACTTT. This sequence encodes CASSGDGYNSPLHF.